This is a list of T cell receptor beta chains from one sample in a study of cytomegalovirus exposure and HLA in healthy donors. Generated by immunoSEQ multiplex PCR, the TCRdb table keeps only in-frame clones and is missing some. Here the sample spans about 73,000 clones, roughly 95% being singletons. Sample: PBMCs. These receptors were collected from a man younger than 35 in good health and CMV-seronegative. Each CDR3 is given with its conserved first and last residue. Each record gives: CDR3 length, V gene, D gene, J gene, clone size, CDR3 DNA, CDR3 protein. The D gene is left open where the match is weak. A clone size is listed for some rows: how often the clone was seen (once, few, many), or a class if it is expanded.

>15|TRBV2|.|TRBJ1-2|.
TGTGCCAGCAGTGAGGTTGCGGACTCACCCTATGGCTACACCTTC
CASSEVADSPYGYTF
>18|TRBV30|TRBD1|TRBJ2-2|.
TGTGCCTGGATGGGACAGGGAAAAGCCCGACGGGGTAGCGGGGAGCTGTTTTTT
CAWMGQGKARRGSGELFF
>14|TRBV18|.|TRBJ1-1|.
TGTGCCAGCTCACCACCTCCCGAGGGTACTGAAGCTTTCTTT
CASSPPPEGTEAFF
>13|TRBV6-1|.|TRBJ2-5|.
TGTGCCAGCTACGCCGGGATCCAAGAGACCCAGTACTTC
CASYAGIQETQYF
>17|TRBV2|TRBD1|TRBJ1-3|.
TGTGCCAGCAGTCTTAGACCATTCGACAGGGGAGGAAACACCATATATTTT
CASSLRPFDRGGNTIYF
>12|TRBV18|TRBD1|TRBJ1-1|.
TGTGCCAGCCGAGACAGGGGGACTGAAGCTTTCTTT
CASRDRGTEAFF
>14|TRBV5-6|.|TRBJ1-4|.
TGTGCCAGCAGCTTGGCGGGAAGGAGTGAAAAACTGTTTTTT
CASSLAGRSEKLFF
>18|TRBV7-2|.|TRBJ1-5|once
TGTGCCAGCAGCTTAAGCCCCCCCTACAGGGAAGACAATCAGCCCCAGCATTTT
CASSLSPPYREDNQPQHF
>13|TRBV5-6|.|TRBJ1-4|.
TGTGCCAGCAGCTTGGCGTATAATGAAAAACTGTTTTTT
CASSLAYNEKLFF
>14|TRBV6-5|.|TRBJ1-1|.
TGTGCCAGCAGGCGCCAGGGGCGCCGATGGGAAGCTTTCTTT
CASRRQGRRWEAFF
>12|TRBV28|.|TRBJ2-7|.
TGTGCCAGCAGTTTTCAGGCCTACGAGCAGTACTTC
CASSFQAYEQYF
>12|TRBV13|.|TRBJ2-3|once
TGTGCCAGCAGCCCGTACACAGATACGCAGTATTTT
CASSPYTDTQYF
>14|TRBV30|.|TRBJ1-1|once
TGTGCCTGGAGTGTAACAGTCGGGAACACTGAAGCTTTCTTT
CAWSVTVGNTEAFF
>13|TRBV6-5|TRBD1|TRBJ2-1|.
TGTGCCAGCAGCGAAAGGGGGCTAAATGAGCAGTTCTTC
CASSERGLNEQFF
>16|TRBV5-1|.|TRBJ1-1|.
TGCGCCAGCAGCTTTGGCCCAGTCGGGATGAACACTGAAGCTTTCTTT
CASSFGPVGMNTEAFF
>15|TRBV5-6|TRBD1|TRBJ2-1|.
TGTGCCAGCAGCCAGACAGGGGGCCCTTACAATGAGCAGTTCTTC
CASSQTGGPYNEQFF
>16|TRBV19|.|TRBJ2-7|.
TGTGCCAGTAGTACCGGACATCAGCTGACGACCTACGAGCAGTACTTC
CASSTGHQLTTYEQYF
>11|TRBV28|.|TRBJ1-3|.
TGTGCCAGCAGCGCTGGAAACACCATATATTTT
CASSAGNTIYF
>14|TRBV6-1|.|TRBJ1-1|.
TGTGCCAGTCAAAAAGAGGTTTTAAGAGCTGAAGCTTTCTTT
CASQKEVLRAEAFF
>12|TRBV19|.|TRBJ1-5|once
TGTGCCAGTAGTATAGCGGATCAGCCCCAGCATTTT
CASSIADQPQHF
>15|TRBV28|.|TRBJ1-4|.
TGTGCCAGCACACCATTAGGAGGAACTAATGAAAAACTGTTTTTT
CASTPLGGTNEKLFF
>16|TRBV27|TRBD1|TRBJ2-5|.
TGTGCCAGCAGCTTTAACAGGGGGCACCCTCAAGAGACCCAGTACTTC
CASSFNRGHPQETQYF
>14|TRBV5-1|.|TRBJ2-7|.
TGCGCCAGCACCCCCCCGGGGGGCTTTTACGAGCAGTACTTC
CASTPPGGFYEQYF
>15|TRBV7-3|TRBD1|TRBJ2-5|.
TGTGCCAGCAGCTTAAGACAGGGGATTGGGGAGACCCAGTACTTC
CASSLRQGIGETQYF
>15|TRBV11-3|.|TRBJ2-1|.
TGCGCCAGCAGCCAAGGTGGAAGCGGGTTGGGTGAGCAGTTCTTC
CASSQGGSGLGEQFF
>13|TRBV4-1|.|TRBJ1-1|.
TGCGCCAGCAGCCATAGCGGGGACACTGAAGCTTTCTTT
CASSHSGDTEAFF
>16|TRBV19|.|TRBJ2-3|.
TGTGCCAGTAGTATAGGGGGGGATATTGGCACAGATACGCAGTATTTT
CASSIGGDIGTDTQYF
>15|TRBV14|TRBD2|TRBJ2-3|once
TGTGCCAGCAGCCAAACGGGGGGGCCTACGGATACGCAGTATTTT
CASSQTGGPTDTQYF
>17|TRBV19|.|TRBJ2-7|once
TGTGCCAGTAGTATCAATGTCGGGCGGGCAGAGTATTACGAGCAGTACTTC
CASSINVGRAEYYEQYF
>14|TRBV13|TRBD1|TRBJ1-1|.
TGTGCCAGCAGAGTACAGGGGCGAAACACTGAAGCTTTCTTT
CASRVQGRNTEAFF
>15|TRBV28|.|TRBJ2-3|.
TGTGCCAGCAGTTTAGTACAGGATAGCACAGATACGCAGTATTTT
CASSLVQDSTDTQYF
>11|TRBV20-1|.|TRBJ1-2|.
TGCAGTGCTCTCAGACATCCTGGCTACACCTTC
CSALRHPGYTF
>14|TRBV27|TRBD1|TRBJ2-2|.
TGTGCCAGCAGTTTCAGGGGGCAGGTCGGGGAGCTGTTTTTT
CASSFRGQVGELFF
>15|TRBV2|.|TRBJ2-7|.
TGTGCCAGCAAAGAGCAGGGAGGGGGGTCCTACGAGCAGTACTTC
CASKEQGGGSYEQYF
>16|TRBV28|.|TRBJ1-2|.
TGTGCCAGCAGTTCCCCCCGGGGGGTTTCGAACTATGGCTACACCTTC
CASSSPRGVSNYGYTF
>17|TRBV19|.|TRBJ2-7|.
TGTGCCAGTAGTATTATCCCACTGGCGGGACAGAGATACGAGCAGTACTTC
CASSIIPLAGQRYEQYF
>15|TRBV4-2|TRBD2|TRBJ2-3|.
TGTGCCAGCAGTCCCGATGGCGGGGGACTGGGTACGCAGTATTTT
CASSPDGGGLGTQYF
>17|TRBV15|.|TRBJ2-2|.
TGTGCCACCAGCCGCATACCGGGACTCGGATCGGCCGGGGAGCTGTTTTTT
CATSRIPGLGSAGELFF
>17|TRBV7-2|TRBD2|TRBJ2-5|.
TGTGCCAGCAGCGGGGCCCTCAGCGGGGGGGCCCAAGAGACCCAGTACTTC
CASSGALSGGAQETQYF
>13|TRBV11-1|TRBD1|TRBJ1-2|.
TGTGCCAGCAGCTTAGCCCGGACAGGGGAGGCCACCTTC
CASSLARTGEATF
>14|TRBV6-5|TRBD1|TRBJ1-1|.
TGTGCCAGCAGTCCAACAGGGGATAGGGCTGAAGCTTTCTTT
CASSPTGDRAEAFF
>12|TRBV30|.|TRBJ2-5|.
TGTGCCTGGAGTGCGGGTGCAGAGACCCAGTACTTC
CAWSAGAETQYF
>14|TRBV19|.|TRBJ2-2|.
TGTGCCAGTAGTAGACTCCGGCAGTCCGGGGAGCTGTTTTTT
CASSRLRQSGELFF
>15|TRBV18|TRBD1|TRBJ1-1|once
TGTGCCAGCTCACCGCCGACAGGGACGGACACTGAAGCTTTCTTT
CASSPPTGTDTEAFF
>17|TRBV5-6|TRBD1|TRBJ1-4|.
TGTGCCAGCAGCTCCGCTACAGGGGGCGCCGGGGTGGGAAAACTGTTTTTT
CASSSATGGAGVGKLFF
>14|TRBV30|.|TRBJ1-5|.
TGTGCCTGGGATAACAGTGTCGGGGGGTCGCCCCAGCATTTT
CAWDNSVGGSPQHF
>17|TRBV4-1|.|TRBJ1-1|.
TGCGCCAGCAGCCAGGGCGGGGTCGGAGGGTTGCACACTGAAGCTTTCTTT
CASSQGGVGGLHTEAFF
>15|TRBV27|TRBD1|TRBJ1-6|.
TGTGCCAGCCGCTCCCCAAGGGACAGCTATTCACCCCTCCACTTT
CASRSPRDSYSPLHF
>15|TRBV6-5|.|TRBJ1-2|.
TGTGCCAGCAGTTATATTCGGGACAATAACTATGGCTACACCTTC
CASSYIRDNNYGYTF
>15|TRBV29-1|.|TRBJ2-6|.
TGCAGCGTTAACACAGGGACCTCTGGGGCCAACGTCCTGACTTTC
CSVNTGTSGANVLTF
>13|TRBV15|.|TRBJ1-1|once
TGTGCCACCAGCAGAGGGGGGGGGACTGAAGCTTTCTTT
CATSRGGGTEAFF
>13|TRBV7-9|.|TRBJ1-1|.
TGTGCCAGCAGCTTAGCGGGGAGTGGGGAAGCTTTCTTT
CASSLAGSGEAFF
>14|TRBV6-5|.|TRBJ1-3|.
TGTGCCAGCAGTTACTCCACTCCAGGAAACACCATATATTTT
CASSYSTPGNTIYF
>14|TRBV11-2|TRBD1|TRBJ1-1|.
TGTGCCAGCAGCTTCGGGACAGAGAGTGCTGATGCTTTCTTT
CASSFGTESADAFF
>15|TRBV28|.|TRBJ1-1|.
TGTGCCAGCAGTCCCGAGGGCGAGGGGAACACTGAAGCTTTCTTT
CASSPEGEGNTEAFF